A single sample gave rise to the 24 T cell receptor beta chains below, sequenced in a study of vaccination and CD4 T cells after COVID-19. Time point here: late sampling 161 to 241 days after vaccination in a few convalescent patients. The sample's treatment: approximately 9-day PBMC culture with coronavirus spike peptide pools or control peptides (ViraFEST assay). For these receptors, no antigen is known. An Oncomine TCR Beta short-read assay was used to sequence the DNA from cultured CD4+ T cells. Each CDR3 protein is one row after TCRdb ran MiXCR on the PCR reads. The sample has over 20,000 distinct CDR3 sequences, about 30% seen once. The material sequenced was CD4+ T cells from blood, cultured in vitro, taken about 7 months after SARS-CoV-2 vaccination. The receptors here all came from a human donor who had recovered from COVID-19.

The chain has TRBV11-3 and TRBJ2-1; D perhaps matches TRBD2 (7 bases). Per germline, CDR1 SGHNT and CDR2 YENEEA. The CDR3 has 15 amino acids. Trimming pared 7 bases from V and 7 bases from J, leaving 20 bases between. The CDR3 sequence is CASIQRGRAKNEQFF. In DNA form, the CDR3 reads TGTGCCAGCATCCAAAGGGGGAGGGCAAAGAATGAGCAGTTCTTC.

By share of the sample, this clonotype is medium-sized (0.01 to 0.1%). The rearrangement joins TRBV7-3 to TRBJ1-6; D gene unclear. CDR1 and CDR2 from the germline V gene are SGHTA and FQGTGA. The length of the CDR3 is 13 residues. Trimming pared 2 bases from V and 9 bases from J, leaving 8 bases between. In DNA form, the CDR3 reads TGTGCCAGCAGCTTAGTCAACGGTTCACCCCTCCACTTT. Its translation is CASSLVNGSPLHF.

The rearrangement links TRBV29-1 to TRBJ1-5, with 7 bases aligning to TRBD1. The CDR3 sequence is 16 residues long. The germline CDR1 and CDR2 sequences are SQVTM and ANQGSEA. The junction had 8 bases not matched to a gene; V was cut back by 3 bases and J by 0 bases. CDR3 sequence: CSVDRDSSLSNQPQHF. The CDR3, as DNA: TGCAGCGTTGATAGGGACAGCTCCCTTAGCAATCAGCCCCAGCATTTT.

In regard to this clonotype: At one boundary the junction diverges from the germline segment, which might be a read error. CDR3 DNA: TGCAGTGCTAGATTCAGCGGGAGTCTCCCGCCCTTC. It specifies CSARFSGSLPPF. This sequence joins TRBV20-1 and TRBJ2-1; 8 bases line up with TRBD2. CDR3 length: 12 amino acids. Germline-derived CDR1 and CDR2 are DFQATT and SNEGSKA (reference sequence).

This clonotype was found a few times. CDR3 protein: CAISASGQNQPQHF. Written as DNA, the CDR3 is TGTGCCATCAGTGCGTCGGGACAAAATCAGCCCCAGCATTTT. The chain is built from TRBV10-3 and TRBJ1-5, with D possibly TRBD1 on 6 matching bases. Trimming shortened V by 4 bases and J by 4 bases, and 11 bases separated the two germline ends. The CDR3 sequence is 14 residues long. The germline V gene encodes CDR1 ENHRY and CDR2 SYGVKD.

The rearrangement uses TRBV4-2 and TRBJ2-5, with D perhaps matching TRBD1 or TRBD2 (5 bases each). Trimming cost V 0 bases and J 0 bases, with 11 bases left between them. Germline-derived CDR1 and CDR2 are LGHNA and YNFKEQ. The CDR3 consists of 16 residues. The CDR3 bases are TGTGCCAGCAGCCAAGACCCGGGGCTATACCAAGAGACCCAGTACTTC. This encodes CASSQDPGLYQETQYF.

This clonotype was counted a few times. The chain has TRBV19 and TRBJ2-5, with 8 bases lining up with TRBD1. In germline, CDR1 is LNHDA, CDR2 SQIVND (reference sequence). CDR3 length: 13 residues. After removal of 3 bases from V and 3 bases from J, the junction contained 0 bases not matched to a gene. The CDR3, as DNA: TGTGCCAGTAGTATGGACAGGGAAGAGACCCAGTACTTC. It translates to CASSMDREETQYF. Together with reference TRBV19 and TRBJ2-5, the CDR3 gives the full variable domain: DGGITQSPKYLFRKEGQNVTLSCEQNLNHDAMYWYRQDPGQGLRLIYYSQIVNDFQKGDIAEGYSVSREKKESFPLTVTSAQKNPTAFYLCASSMDREETQYFGPGTRLLVL.

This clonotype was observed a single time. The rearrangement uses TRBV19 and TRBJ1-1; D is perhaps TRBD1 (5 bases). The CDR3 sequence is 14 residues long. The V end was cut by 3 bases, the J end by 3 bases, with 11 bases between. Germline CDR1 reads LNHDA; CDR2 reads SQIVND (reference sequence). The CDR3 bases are TGTGCCAGTAGTATGGGGCCCACGGACACTGAAGCTTTCTTT. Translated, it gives CASSMGPTDTEAFF.

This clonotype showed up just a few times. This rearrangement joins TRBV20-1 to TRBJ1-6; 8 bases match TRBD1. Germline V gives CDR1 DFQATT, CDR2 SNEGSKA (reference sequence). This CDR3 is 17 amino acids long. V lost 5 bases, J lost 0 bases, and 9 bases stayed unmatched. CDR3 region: CSALGTGGDSYNSPLHF. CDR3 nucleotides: TGCAGTGCTCTTGGAACAGGGGGGGACTCCTATAATTCACCCCTCCACTTT.

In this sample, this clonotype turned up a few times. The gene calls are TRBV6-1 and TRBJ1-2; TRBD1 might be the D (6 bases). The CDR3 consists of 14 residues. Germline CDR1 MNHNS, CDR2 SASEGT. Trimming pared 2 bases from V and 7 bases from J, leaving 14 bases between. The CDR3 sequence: CASSEYGGTLGYTF. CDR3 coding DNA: TGTGCCAGCAGTGAATATGGGGGCACTCTTGGCTACACCTTC.

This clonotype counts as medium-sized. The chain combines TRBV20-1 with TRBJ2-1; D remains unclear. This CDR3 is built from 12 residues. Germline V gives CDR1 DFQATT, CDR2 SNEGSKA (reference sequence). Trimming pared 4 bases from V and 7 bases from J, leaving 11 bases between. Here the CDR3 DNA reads TGCAGTGCTATAGACACTACTAATGAGCAGTTCTTC. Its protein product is CSAIDTTNEQFF.

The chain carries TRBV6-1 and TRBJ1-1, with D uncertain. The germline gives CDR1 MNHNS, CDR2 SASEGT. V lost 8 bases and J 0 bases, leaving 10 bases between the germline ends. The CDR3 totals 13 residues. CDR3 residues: CASRRTVNTEAFF. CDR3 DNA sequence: TGTGCCAGCCGAAGGACGGTGAACACTGAAGCTTTCTTT.

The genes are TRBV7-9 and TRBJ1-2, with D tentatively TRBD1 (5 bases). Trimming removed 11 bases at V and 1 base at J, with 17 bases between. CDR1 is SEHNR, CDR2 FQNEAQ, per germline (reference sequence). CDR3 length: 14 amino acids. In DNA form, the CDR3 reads TGTGCCGCCGACCGGGGGGTCCATAACTATGGCTACACCTTC. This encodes CAADRGVHNYGYTF. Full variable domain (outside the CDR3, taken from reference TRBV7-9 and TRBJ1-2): DTGVSQNPRHKITKRGQNVTFRCDPISEHNRLYWYRQTLGQGPEFLTYFQNEAQLEKSRLLSDRFSAERPKGSFSTLEIQRTEQGDSAMYLCAADRGVHNYGYTFGSGTRLTVV.

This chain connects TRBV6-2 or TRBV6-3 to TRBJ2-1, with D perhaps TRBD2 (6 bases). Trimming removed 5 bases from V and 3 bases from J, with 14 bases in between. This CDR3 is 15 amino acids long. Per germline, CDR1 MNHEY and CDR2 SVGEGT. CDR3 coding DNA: TGTGCCAGCAGTGACCATCTGGACTACTACAATGAGCAGTTCTTC. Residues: CASSDHLDYYNEQFF.

CDR3 region: CAISESKIGYEQYF. Written as DNA, the CDR3 is TGTGCCATCAGTGAGTCGAAGATTGGGTACGAGCAGTACTTC. The chain joins TRBV10-3 to TRBJ2-7; D unclear. Germline-derived CDR1 and CDR2 are ENHRY and SYGVKD. Trimming removed 0 bases at V and 4 bases at J, with 10 bases between. This CDR3 has 14 amino acids.

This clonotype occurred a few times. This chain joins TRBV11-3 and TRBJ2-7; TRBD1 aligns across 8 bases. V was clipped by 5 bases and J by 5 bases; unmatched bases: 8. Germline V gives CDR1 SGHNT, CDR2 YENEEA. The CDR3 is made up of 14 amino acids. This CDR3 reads CASSPGQGSNEQYF. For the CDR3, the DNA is TGTGCCAGCAGCCCCGGACAGGGCAGCAACGAGCAGTACTTC.

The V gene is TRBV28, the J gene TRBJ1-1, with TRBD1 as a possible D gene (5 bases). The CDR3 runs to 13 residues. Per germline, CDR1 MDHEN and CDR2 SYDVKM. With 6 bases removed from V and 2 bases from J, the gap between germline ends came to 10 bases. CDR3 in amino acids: CASSLDTNTEAFF. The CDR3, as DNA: TGTGCCAGCAGCCTGGACACAAACACTGAAGCTTTCTTT.

CDR3 nucleotides: TGTGCCAGCAGCATGACTAGCGGGAGTGGGTTTGAGCAGTTCTTC. It codes for CASSMTSGSGFEQFF. The V call is TRBV7-3, the J call TRBJ2-1, with 12 nucleotides matching TRBD2. The CDR3 extends over 15 amino acids. Per germline, CDR1 SGHTA and CDR2 FQGTGA. V dropped 5 bases and J dropped 9; count of bases not matched to a gene: 8.

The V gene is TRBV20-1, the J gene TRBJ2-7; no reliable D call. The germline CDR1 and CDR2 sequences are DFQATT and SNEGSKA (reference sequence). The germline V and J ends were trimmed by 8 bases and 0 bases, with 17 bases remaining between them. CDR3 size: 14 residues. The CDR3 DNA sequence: TGCAGTCCCCTACCTGCGTGGCGCTCCTACGAGCAGTACTTC. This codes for CSPLPAWRSYEQYF.

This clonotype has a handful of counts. CDR3 nucleotides: TGTGCCAGCAGTCCGACAATACAGGGGGCGCGAAACTATGGCTACACCTTC. Protein: CASSPTIQGARNYGYTF. This chain links TRBV6-2 or TRBV6-3 with TRBJ1-2, with 9 bases identical to TRBD1. The CDR3 length is 17 residues. The ends lost 5 bases at V and 2 bases at J; junction bases unmatched: 12. CDR1 and CDR2 (germline): MNHEY, SVGEGT.

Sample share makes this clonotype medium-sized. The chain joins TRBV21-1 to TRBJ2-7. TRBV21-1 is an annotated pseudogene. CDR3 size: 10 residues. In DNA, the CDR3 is TGTGCCAGCAGCTACTACGAGCAGTACTTC. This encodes CASSYYEQYF.

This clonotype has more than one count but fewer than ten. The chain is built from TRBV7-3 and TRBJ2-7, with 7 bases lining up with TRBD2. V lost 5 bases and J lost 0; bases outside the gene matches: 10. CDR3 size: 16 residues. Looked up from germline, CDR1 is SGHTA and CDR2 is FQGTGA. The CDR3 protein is CASSPGGLAASYEQYF. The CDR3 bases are TGTGCCAGCAGCCCCGGCGGGCTAGCGGCCTCCTACGAGCAGTACTTC.

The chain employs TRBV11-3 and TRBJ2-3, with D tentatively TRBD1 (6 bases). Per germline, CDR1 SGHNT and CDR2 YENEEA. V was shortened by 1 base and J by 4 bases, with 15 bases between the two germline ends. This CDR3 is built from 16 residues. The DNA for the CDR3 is TGTGCCAGCAGCTTAGGGCTGGGGGCGCACGCAGATACGCAGTATTTT. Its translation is CASSLGLGAHADTQYF.

This chain's CDR3 is CASSLARDNSYEQYF. The CDR3, as DNA: TGTGCCAGCAGCTTGGCTCGGGACAACTCCTACGAGCAGTACTTC. The chain combines TRBV5-6 with TRBJ2-7; TRBD1 might be the D (6 bases). Trimming removed 0 bases from V and 0 bases from J, with 10 bases in between. Germline V gene sequence: CDR1 SGHDT, CDR2 YYEEEE. The CDR3 has 15 amino acids.